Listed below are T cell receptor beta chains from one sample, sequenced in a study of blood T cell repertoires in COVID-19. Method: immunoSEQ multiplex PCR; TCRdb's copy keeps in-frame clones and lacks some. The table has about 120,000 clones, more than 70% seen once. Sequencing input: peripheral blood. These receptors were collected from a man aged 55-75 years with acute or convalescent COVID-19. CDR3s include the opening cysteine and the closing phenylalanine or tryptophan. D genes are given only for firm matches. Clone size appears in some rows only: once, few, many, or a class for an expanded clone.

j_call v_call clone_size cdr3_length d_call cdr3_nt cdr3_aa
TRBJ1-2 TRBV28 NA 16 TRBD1 TGTGCCAGCAGTTTTGCGGGACAGGGGGACTTACGAGGCTACACCTTC CASSFAGQGDLRGYTF
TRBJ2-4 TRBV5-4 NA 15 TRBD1 TGTGCCAGCAGCCATATCCCGGGACAGGAGAACATTCAGTACTTC CASSHIPGQENIQYF
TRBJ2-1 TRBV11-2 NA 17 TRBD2 TGTGCCAGCAGCCCCGGGATGAGCGGGAGGGCCTACAATGAGCAGTTCTTC CASSPGMSGRAYNEQFF
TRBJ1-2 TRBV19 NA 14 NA TGTGCCAGTAGTGGGACAACGCAATACTATGGCTACACCTTC CASSGTTQYYGYTF
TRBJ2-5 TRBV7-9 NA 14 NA TGTGCCAGCAGCTTAGGGGCAGGGTGGGAGACCCAGTACTTC CASSLGAGWETQYF
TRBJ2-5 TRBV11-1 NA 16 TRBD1 TGTGCCAGCAGCTTTTGGACAGGGGGCAGGCGGGAGACCCAGTACTTC CASSFWTGGRRETQYF
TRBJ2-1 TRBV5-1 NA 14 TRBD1 TGCGCCAGCAGCTTCAACGGCAGGGGGAATGAGCAGTTCTTC CASSFNGRGNEQFF
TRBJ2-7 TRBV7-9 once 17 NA TGTGCCAGCAGCTCTACCTCACAGGGACCAGGATACTACGAGCAGTACTTC CASSSTSQGPGYYEQYF
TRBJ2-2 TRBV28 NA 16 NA TGTGCCAGCAGTTTATCCTTGACAGGGAACACCGGGGAGCTGTTTTTT CASSLSLTGNTGELFF
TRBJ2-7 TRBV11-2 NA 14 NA TGTGCCAGCAGCCAGTCGTATTCAACCTACGAGCAGTACTTC CASSQSYSTYEQYF
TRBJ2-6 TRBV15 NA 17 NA TGTGCCACCAGCCCGTCGCTTTCTGGCCCTGGGGCCAACGTCCTGACTTTC CATSPSLSGPGANVLTF
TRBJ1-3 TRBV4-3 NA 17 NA TGCGCCAGCAGCCAAGAGGGCGGGGGTTCCTCTGGAAACACCATATATTTT CASSQEGGGSSGNTIYF
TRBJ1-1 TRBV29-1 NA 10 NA TGCAGCGTGGGTCACAGTGAAGCTTTCTTT CSVGHSEAFF
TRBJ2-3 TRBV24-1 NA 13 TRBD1 TGTGCCACCAGTGATTTGAGGGACAGAAAGCAGTATTTT CATSDLRDRKQYF
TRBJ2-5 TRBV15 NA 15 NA TGTGCCACCAGCAGAGCCCCGGGAGACCAGGAGACCCAGTACTTC CATSRAPGDQETQYF
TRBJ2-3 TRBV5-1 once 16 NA TGCGCCAGCAGCTTGGTGGCTAGCAGCGATATTGATACGCAGTATTTT CASSLVASSDIDTQYF
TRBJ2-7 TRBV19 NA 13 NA TGTGCCAGTTCCCATAGTTCTACCTACGAGCAGTACTTC CASSHSSTYEQYF
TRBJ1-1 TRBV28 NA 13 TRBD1 TGTGCCAGCAGTTCCCGGGACAGGGGAAAAGCTTTCTTT CASSSRDRGKAFF
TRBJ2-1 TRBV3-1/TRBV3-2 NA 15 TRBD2 TGTGCCAGCAGCCAAGTTCCGGGAGGAGGTAATGAGCAGTTCTTC CASSQVPGGGNEQFF